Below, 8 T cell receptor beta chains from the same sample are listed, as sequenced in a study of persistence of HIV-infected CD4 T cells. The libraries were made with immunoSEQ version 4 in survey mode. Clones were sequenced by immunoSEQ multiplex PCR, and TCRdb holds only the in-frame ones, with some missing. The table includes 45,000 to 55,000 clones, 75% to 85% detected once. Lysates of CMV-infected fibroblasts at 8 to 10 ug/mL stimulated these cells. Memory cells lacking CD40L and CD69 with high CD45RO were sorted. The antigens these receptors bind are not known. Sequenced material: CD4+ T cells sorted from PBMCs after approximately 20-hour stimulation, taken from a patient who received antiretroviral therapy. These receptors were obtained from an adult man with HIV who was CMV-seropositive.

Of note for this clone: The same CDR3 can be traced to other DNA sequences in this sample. In DNA form, the CDR3 reads TGTGCCATCAGTGAAACAGGGGGTAGCAATCAGCCCCAGCATTTT. Protein sequence: CAISETGGSNQPQHF. The chain has TRBV10-3 and TRBJ1-5; 8 bases align to TRBD1. The CDR3 has 15 amino acids. Looked up from germline, CDR1 is ENHRY and CDR2 is SYGVKD. The J segment lost 0 bases and the V segment lost 3 bases, leaving 1 base of the junction unmatched.

The chain's CDR3 is CASSHRGPAANYGYTF. The DNA for the CDR3 is TGTGCCAGCAGCCACCGGGGACCGGCCGCAAACTATGGCTACACCTTC. The rearrangement joins TRBV14 to TRBJ1-2, with D tentatively TRBD1 (5 bases). CDR3 length: 16 residues. V dropped 3 bases and J dropped 2 bases, with 16 bases sitting between them. Germline V lookup: CDR1 SGHDN, CDR2 FVKESK.

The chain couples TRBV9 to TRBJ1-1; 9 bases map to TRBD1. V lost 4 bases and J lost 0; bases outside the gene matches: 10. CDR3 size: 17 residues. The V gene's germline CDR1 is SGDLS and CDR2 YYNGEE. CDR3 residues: CASSPSTGGGLNTEAFF. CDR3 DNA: TGTGCCAGCAGCCCCTCGACAGGGGGTGGTTTGAACACTGAAGCTTTCTTT.

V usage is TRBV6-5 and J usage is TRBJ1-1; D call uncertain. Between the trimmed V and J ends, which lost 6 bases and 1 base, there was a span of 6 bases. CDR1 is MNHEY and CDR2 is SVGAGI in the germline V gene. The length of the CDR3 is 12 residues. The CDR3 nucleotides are TGTGCCAGCAGGGGTAGGAACACTGAAGCTTTCTTT. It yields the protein CASRGRNTEAFF.

CDR3 loop: CASSTKTVTDTQYF. As DNA, the CDR3 is TGTGCCAGCAGCACGAAGACAGTGACAGATACGCAGTATTTT. J is TRBJ2-3 and V is TRBV5-4; tentative D call: TRBD1 (5 bases). V was cut by 4 bases and J by 3 bases, with 12 bases left in between. CDR3 length: 14 residues. Per germline, CDR1 SGHNT and CDR2 YYREEE (reference sequence).

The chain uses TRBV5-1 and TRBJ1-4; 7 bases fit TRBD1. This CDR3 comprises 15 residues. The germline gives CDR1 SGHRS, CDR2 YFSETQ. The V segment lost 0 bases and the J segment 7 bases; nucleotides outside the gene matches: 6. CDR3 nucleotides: TGCGCCAGCAGCTTGGGTACAGGGGCTATTGAAAAACTGTTTTTT. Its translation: CASSLGTGAIEKLFF. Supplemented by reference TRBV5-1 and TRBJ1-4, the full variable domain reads KAGVTQTPRYLIKTRGQQVTLSCSPISGHRSVSWYQQTPGQGLQFLFEYFSETQRNKGNFPGRFSGRQFSNSRSEMNVSTLELGDSALYLCASSLGTGAIEKLFFGSGTQLSVL.

The CDR3 spells CASSSLGQNYGYTF. CDR3 DNA: TGTGCCAGCAGTTCACTGGGACAGAACTATGGCTACACCTTC. The chain carries TRBV6-6 and TRBJ1-2; 7 nucleotides agree with TRBD1. From germline, CDR1 is MNHNY and CDR2 SVGAGI (reference sequence). With V trimmed by 4 bases and J by 2 bases, 4 bases remained unmatched. This CDR3 spans 14 amino acids.

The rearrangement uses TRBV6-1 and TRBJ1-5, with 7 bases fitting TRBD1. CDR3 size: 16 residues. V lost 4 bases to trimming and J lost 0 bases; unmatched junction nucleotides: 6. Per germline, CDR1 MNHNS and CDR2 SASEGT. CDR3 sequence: CASSAGTAISNQPQHF. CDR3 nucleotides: TGTGCCAGCAGTGCCGGGACAGCGATTAGCAATCAGCCCCAGCATTTT.